One and the same sample provided the 29 T cell receptor beta chains below, sequenced in a study of blood T cell repertoires in COVID-19. Profiling relied on immunoSEQ multiplex PCR, and the TCRdb table lists in-frame clones only, not all of them. The sample carries 320,000 or so clones, around 85% recorded once. Sequenced sample: PBMCs or T cells enriched from blood (not recorded which). The receptor set was obtained from a woman in her 30s who had been exposed to COVID-19.

The CDR3 here is CAWNTGANVLTF. The CDR3 bases are TGTGCCTGGAACACCGGGGCCAACGTCCTGACTTTC. The V call is TRBV30, the J call TRBJ2-6, with D unresolved. V was trimmed by 4 bases and J by 4 bases, leaving 5 bases between them. There are 12 residues in the CDR3. Germline lookup yields CDR1 GTSNPN and CDR2 SVGIG (reference sequence).

The CDR3 reads CASSEGGYGTEAFF. The CDR3 nucleotides are TGTGCCAGCAGTGAGGGGGGATACGGCACTGAAGCTTTCTTT. The chain has TRBV6-1 and TRBJ1-1; TRBD1 might be the D (5 bases). CDR1 is MNHNS and CDR2 is SASEGT in the germline V gene. V gave up 3 bases and J gave up 4 bases, with 12 bases separating them. CDR3 length: 14 amino acids.

The rearrangement uses TRBV10-3 and TRBJ1-2; D is ambiguous. Germline V lookup: CDR1 ENHRY, CDR2 SYGVKD. With 6 bases removed from V and 5 bases from J, the gap between germline ends came to 10 bases. The CDR3 has 12 amino acids. CDR3 loop: CAISGVSYGYTF. Here the CDR3 DNA reads TGTGCCATCAGCGGGGTTTCTTATGGCTACACCTTC.

V gene TRBV9 combines with J gene TRBJ2-5; 14 bases fit TRBD2. The CDR3 contains 16 residues. The germline V gene encodes CDR1 SGDLS and CDR2 YYNGEE. J gave up 5 bases and V 4 bases, and 7 bases lay outside the gene matches. CDR3 coding DNA: TGTGCCAGCAGCCCGACTAGCGGGGGGGCCGGGGAGACCCAGTACTTC. Its translation: CASSPTSGGAGETQYF. The full variable domain, completed using reference TRBV9 and TRBJ2-5, is DSGVTQTPKHLITATGQRVTLRCSPRSGDLSVYWYQQSLDQGLQFLIQYYNGEERAKGNILERFSAQQFPDLHSELNLSSLELGDSALYFCASSPTSGGAGETQYFGPGTRLLVL.

The chain carries TRBV28 and TRBJ1-1; D gene uncertain. This CDR3 comprises 13 residues. Trimming took off 6 bases at V and 7 bases at J, with 15 bases between the two ends. CDR1 MDHEN and CDR2 SYDVKM come from the germline V gene. The DNA for the CDR3 is TGTGCCAGCAGCTCAACAGCGGTTCATGAAGCTTTCTTT. Amino acid sequence: CASSSTAVHEAFF.

The V gene is TRBV19, the J gene TRBJ1-1, with D uncertain. This CDR3 comprises 16 residues. Germline V gene lookup returns CDR1 LNHDA and CDR2 SQIVND (reference sequence). V shed 4 bases and J shed 0 bases, with 15 bases lying between them. The CDR3 here is CASSTVTGGMNTEAFF. In DNA form, the CDR3 reads TGTGCCAGTAGTACCGTTACGGGAGGCATGAACACTGAAGCTTTCTTT.

V usage is TRBV5-1 and J usage is TRBJ2-1; TRBD2 agrees at 8 bases. CDR1 and CDR2 from the germline V gene are SGHRS and YFSETQ. This CDR3 has 15 amino acids. The ends lost 3 bases at V and 6 bases at J; junction bases unmatched: 8. The chain's CDR3 is CASSSLAGSVNEQFF. The DNA of the CDR3 is TGCGCCAGCAGCTCGTTAGCGGGATCGGTCAATGAGCAGTTCTTC. The complete variable domain, with remaining parts taken from reference TRBV5-1 and TRBJ2-1, reads KAGVTQTPRYLIKTRGQQVTLSCSPISGHRSVSWYQQTPGQGLQFLFEYFSETQRNKGNFPGRFSGRQFSNSRSEMNVSTLELGDSALYLCASSSLAGSVNEQFFGPGTRLTVL.

The gene calls are TRBV9 and TRBJ2-7; D might be TRBD2 (5 bases). V was pared by 4 bases and J by 6 bases, with 20 bases between. The germline V gene encodes CDR1 SGDLS and CDR2 YYNGEE. The CDR3 is 15 amino acids. CDR3 loop: CASSPLSGPSGEQYF. CDR3 sequence (DNA): TGTGCCAGCAGCCCCCTCTCCGGGCCGAGCGGCGAGCAGTACTTC.

The chain employs TRBV28 and TRBJ1-5; TRBD1 agrees at 8 bases. From germline, CDR1 is MDHEN and CDR2 SYDVKM. Trimming removed 8 bases from V and 6 bases from J; junction bases left unmatched: 6. The CDR3 loop spans 13 amino acids. CDR3 in DNA: TGTGCCAGCCGGACAGGGTCTAGTCAGCCCCAGCATTTT. It codes for CASRTGSSQPQHF.

The CDR3 here is CASKDSSYGYTF. The CDR3 region has the DNA TGTGCCAGTAAGGACAGTTCCTATGGCTACACCTTC. The rearrangement joins TRBV19 to TRBJ1-2, with D perhaps matching TRBD1 (6 bases). The CDR3 runs 12 residues. CDR1 LNHDA and CDR2 SQIVND come from the germline V gene (reference sequence). Trimming cost V 7 bases and J 4 bases, with 10 bases left between them.

The V call is TRBV15, the J call TRBJ1-1; no clear D gene. The germline V gene encodes CDR1 LNHNV and CDR2 YYDKDF (reference sequence). Between the trimmed V and J ends, which lost 3 bases and 1 base, there was a span of 12 bases. The length of the CDR3 is 15 residues. The CDR3 loop reads CATSRASEANTEAFF. The CDR3 DNA sequence: TGTGCCACCAGCAGGGCTTCCGAGGCGAACACTGAAGCTTTCTTT.

The CDR3 protein is CAWNPRTSGSAEQYF. CDR3 nucleotide sequence: TGTGCCTGGAACCCTAGGACTAGCGGGAGTGCAGAGCAGTACTTC. V gene TRBV30 combines with J gene TRBJ2-7; TRBD2 matches 13 bases. The germline V gene encodes CDR1 GTSNPN and CDR2 SVGIG (reference sequence). The CDR3 consists of 15 residues. Trimming took 4 bases from V and 7 from J; bases not matched to a gene: 10.

This chain joins TRBV13 and TRBJ1-4; TRBD1 aligns across 9 bases. Trimming removed 2 bases from V and 8 bases from J; junction bases left unmatched: 6. The germline gives CDR1 PRHDT, CDR2 FYEKMQ (reference sequence). The CDR3 extends over 15 amino acids. CDR3 sequence: CASSLRTGVGEKLFF. The DNA of the CDR3 is TGTGCCAGCAGCTTAAGGACAGGGGTGGGGGAAAAACTGTTTTTT.

This chain connects TRBV6-5 to TRBJ1-6; 9 nucleotides agree with TRBD1. J was trimmed by 13 bases and V by 1 base; bases with no gene match: 11. Germline CDR1 is MNHEY and CDR2 is SVGAGI. The CDR3 length is 16 residues. CDR3 amino acids: CASSYFRGQGLAPLHF. Written as DNA, the CDR3 is TGTGCCAGCAGTTACTTTAGAGGACAGGGGTTAGCGCCCCTCCACTTT.

The genes are TRBV3-1 (or the pseudogene TRBV3-2) and TRBJ2-5; 15 nucleotides line up with TRBD2. Unmatched junction bases numbered 11, after V lost 0 bases and J lost 3 bases. Germline CDR1 is LGHDT and CDR2 is YNNKEL (reference sequence). The CDR3 totals 20 residues. The CDR3 sequence: CASSQDSAWGLAGGEETQYF. The CDR3 DNA sequence: TGTGCCAGCAGCCAAGATTCGGCTTGGGGACTAGCGGGAGGTGAAGAGACCCAGTACTTC.

V gene TRBV5-1 combines with J gene TRBJ1-6; D is uncertain. This CDR3 has 17 residues. Trimming stripped 0 bases from V and 2 bases from J, with 12 bases between. CDR1 and CDR2 (germline): SGHRS, YFSETQ. For the CDR3, the DNA is TGCGCCAGCAGCTTGGACCTGGGTAGCCCCTATAATTCACCCCTCCACTTT. This encodes CASSLDLGSPYNSPLHF.

The rearrangement links TRBV13 to TRBJ1-6; weak D call: TRBD1 (6 bases). CDR3 length: 15 residues. From germline, CDR1 is PRHDT and CDR2 FYEKMQ (reference sequence). V gave up 0 bases and J gave up 9 bases, with 12 bases separating them. The CDR3 DNA is TGTGCCAGCAGCTTAGGCGAGGACAGAGCTTCACCCCTCCACTTT. This codes for CASSLGEDRASPLHF.

This clone has only a few counts. The chain links TRBV6-4 to TRBJ1-6; maybe TRBD1 (6 bases). CDR3 length: 14 amino acids. Germline-derived CDR1 and CDR2 are MRHNA and SNTAGT. Trimming left V 2 bases short and J 10 bases short, with 12 bases between. DNA for the CDR3: TGTGCCAGCAGTGACACAGGGAGTAGGTCACCCCTCCACTTT. Translating it yields CASSDTGSRSPLHF.

V usage is TRBV5-6 and J usage is TRBJ1-2, with a possible D match to TRBD1 (5 bases). Germline CDR1 is SGHDT and CDR2 is YYEEEE. This CDR3 region has 15 residues. V was trimmed by 4 bases and J by 5 bases, leaving 18 bases between them. For the CDR3, the DNA is TGTGCCAGCAGCGACCGGGCGCAGGGAGGGTATGGCTACACCTTC. Translation gives CASSDRAQGGYGYTF.

The rearrangement uses TRBV11-2 and TRBJ1-2; maybe TRBD1 (6 bases). The CDR3 extends over 13 amino acids. V was shortened by 2 bases and J by 5 bases, with 9 bases between the two germline ends. CDR1 and CDR2 from the germline V gene are SGHAT and FQNNGV. CDR3 sequence (DNA): TGTGCCAGCAGCTTACCAGGGGAATATGGCTACACCTTC. Translation gives CASSLPGEYGYTF.

This clone has just one count. The chain uses TRBV15 and TRBJ2-2; tentative D call: TRBD2 (5 bases). Germline CDR1 LNHNV, CDR2 YYDKDF (reference sequence). Trimming took off 0 bases at V and 5 bases at J, with 10 bases between the two ends. The CDR3 covers 15 residues. The CDR3 region has the DNA TGTGCCACCAGCAGAGACCACACTAGAACCGGGGAGCTGTTTTTT. The encoded protein is CATSRDHTRTGELFF. The entire variable domain, with the rest obtained from reference TRBV15 and TRBJ2-2, is as follows: DAMVIQNPRYQVTQFGKPVTLSCSQTLNHNVMYWYQQKSSQAPKLLFHYYDKDFNNEADTPDNFQSRRPNTSFCFLDIRSPGLGDTAMYLCATSRDHTRTGELFFGEGSRLTVL.

The V and J genes are TRBV19 and TRBJ1-4; D is perhaps TRBD1 (5 bases). Germline-derived CDR1 and CDR2 are LNHDA and SQIVND (reference sequence). There are 19 residues in the CDR3. Trimming removed 8 bases at V and 4 bases at J, with 29 bases between. The CDR3 loop is CASAPVPTVFGPYNEKLFF. DNA for the CDR3: TGTGCCAGTGCCCCAGTTCCGACAGTATTTGGACCCTATAATGAAAAACTGTTTTTT. Full variable domain (rest looked up from reference TRBV19 and TRBJ1-4): DGGITQSPKYLFRKEGQNVTLSCEQNLNHDAMYWYRQDPGQGLRLIYYSQIVNDFQKGDIAEGYSVSREKKESFPLTVTSAQKNPTAFYLCASAPVPTVFGPYNEKLFFGSGTQLSVL.

This chain links TRBV4-3 with TRBJ2-6; D possibly corresponds to TRBD2 (5 bases). The germline V gene encodes CDR1 LGHNA and CDR2 YSLEER. V was cut by 0 bases and J by 4 bases, with 16 bases left in between. The CDR3 totals 18 residues. The DNA for the CDR3 is TGCGCCAGCAGCCAAGAGGAGAGGGCTTCAGCGGGGGCCAACGTCCTGACTTTC. Its protein is CASSQEERASAGANVLTF.

This chain uses TRBV4-1 with TRBJ1-3, with 8 bases that match TRBD1. After removal of 1 base from V and 0 bases from J, the junction contained 5 bases not matched to a gene. Germline-derived CDR1 and CDR2 are MGHRA and YSYEKL. CDR3 size: 17 residues. CDR3 DNA sequence: TGCGCCAGCAGCCAAGCGGGACAGGTGCCCTCTGGAAACACCATATATTTT. Translation: CASSQAGQVPSGNTIYF.

Notes on this clone: The same CDR3 is also encoded by other DNA sequences in this sample. This chain uses TRBV14 with TRBJ1-1; unclear D gene. The germline CDR1 and CDR2 sequences are SGHDN and FVKESK. Trimming stripped 4 bases from V and 4 bases from J, with 13 bases between. The CDR3 has 14 residues. This CDR3 is CASSPRPGGTEAFF. CDR3 nucleotide sequence: TGTGCCAGCAGCCCGCGACCGGGAGGCACTGAAGCTTTCTTT.

In its sample, this clone was seen once. The chain links TRBV7-9 to TRBJ1-1, with TRBD1 identical over 7 bases. The CDR3 has 13 residues. Trimming cost V 5 bases and J 6 bases; bases outside gene matches: 6. CDR1 is SEHNR and CDR2 is FQNEAQ in the germline V gene (reference sequence). CDR3: CASSGDRAPEAFF. The CDR3 DNA follows: TGTGCCAGCAGCGGAGACAGGGCCCCTGAAGCTTTCTTT.

The chain recombines TRBV18 with TRBJ2-5, with TRBD2 identical over 12 bases. Germline values: CDR1 KGHSH, CDR2 LQKENI. The ends lost 0 bases at V and 5 bases at J; junction bases unmatched: 13. The CDR3 is 19 residues long. The CDR3 DNA reads TGTGCCAGCTCACCACCGGTTCCCGGACTAGCGGGGTCGGGGGAGACCCAGTACTTC. Amino acid sequence: CASSPPVPGLAGSGETQYF.

Written as DNA, the CDR3 is TGTGCCAGCAGCTCGAGGTCCAGGGGCTCCAGCTACACCTTC. This gives the protein CASSSRSRGSSYTF. This chain links TRBV11-2 with TRBJ1-2; tentatively, D is TRBD1 (6 bases). CDR1 is SGHAT, CDR2 FQNNGV, per germline. V lost 4 bases to trimming and J lost 9 bases, with 18 bases between them. The CDR3 sequence is 14 residues long.

This clone was observed a single time. Within the sample, other DNA sequences also encode this same CDR3. This rearrangement joins TRBV7-9 to TRBJ1-1; a possible D gene is TRBD1 (6 bases). The CDR3 loop spans 13 amino acids. The germline V gene has CDR1 SEHNR and CDR2 FQNEAQ (reference sequence). V lost 5 bases, J lost 2 bases, and 9 bases lay in between. The CDR3 DNA sequence: TGTGCCAGCAGCCCGACAGGAAACACTGAAGCTTTCTTT. It codes for CASSPTGNTEAFF.